These 3 T cell receptor beta chains share one sample of origin, sequenced in a study of blood T cell repertoires in COVID-19. Sequencing used immunoSEQ multiplex PCR; TCRdb keeps in-frame clones, though not all of them. The data show approximately 170,000 clones, with 65% to 90% seen just once and around 8.6% held by the top ten. Source material: peripheral blood. The receptors were sampled from a man between 45 and 60 years old with active or convalescent COVID-19.

V gene TRBV9 combines with J gene TRBJ2-1; maybe TRBD1 (5 bases). This CDR3 comprises 16 residues. In germline, CDR1 is SGDLS, CDR2 YYNGEE. The germline V and J ends were trimmed by 0 bases and 5 bases, with 15 bases remaining between them. Written as DNA, the CDR3 is TGTGCCAGCAGCGTAGGACTGGGTACAGGAAACAATGAGCAGTTCTTC. This sequence encodes CASSVGLGTGNNEQFF.

The rearrangement links TRBV3-1 (or the pseudogene TRBV3-2) to TRBJ2-2; TRBD1 matches at 7 bases. Germline V gene data show CDR1 as LGHDT and CDR2 as YNNKEL (reference sequence). V lost 3 bases and J lost 5; bases outside the gene matches: 15. The CDR3 totals 18 residues. CDR3 in amino acids: CASSHPRTGRSVTGELFF. The CDR3 nucleotides read TGTGCCAGCAGCCACCCCCGGACAGGCCGTTCCGTGACCGGGGAGCTGTTTTTT.

The sample holds one count of this clone. This chain uses TRBV27 with TRBJ2-5; 16 nucleotides align to TRBD2. This CDR3 is 17 amino acids long. Germline V CDR1 and CDR2: MNHEY, SMNVEV (reference sequence). The J segment lost 2 bases and the V segment lost 4 bases, leaving 4 bases of the junction unmatched. The CDR3 loop is CASSSTGLAGGQETQYF. CDR3 coding DNA: TGTGCCAGCAGTTCCACGGGACTAGCGGGGGGGCAAGAGACCCAGTACTTC.